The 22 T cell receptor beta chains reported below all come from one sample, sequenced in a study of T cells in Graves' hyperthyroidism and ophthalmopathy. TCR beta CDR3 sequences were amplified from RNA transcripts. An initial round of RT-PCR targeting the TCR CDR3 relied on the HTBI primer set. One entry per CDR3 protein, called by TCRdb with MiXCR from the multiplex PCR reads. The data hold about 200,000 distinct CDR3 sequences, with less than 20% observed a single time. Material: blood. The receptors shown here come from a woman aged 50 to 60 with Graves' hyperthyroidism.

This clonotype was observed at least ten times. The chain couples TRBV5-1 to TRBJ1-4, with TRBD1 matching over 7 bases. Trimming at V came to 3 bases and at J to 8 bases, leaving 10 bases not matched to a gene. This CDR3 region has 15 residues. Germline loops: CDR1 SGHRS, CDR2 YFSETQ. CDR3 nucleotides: TGCGCCAGCAGCTCCAGGGGGAACGGCGGGGAAAAACTGTTTTTT. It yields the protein CASSSRGNGGEKLFF.

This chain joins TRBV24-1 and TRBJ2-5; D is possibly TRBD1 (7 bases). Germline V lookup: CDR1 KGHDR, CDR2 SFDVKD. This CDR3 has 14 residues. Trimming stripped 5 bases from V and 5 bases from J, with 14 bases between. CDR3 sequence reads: CATSATTGRETQYF. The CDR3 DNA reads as TGTGCCACCAGTGCCACGACAGGGAGGGAGACCCAGTACTTC.

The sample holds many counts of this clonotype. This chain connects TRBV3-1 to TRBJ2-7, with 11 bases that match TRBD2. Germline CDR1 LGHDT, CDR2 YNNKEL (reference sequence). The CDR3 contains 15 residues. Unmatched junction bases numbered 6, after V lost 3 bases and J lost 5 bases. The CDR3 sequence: CASSHIAGGDNEQYF. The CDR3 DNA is TGTGCCAGCAGCCATATAGCGGGAGGGGATAACGAGCAGTACTTC.

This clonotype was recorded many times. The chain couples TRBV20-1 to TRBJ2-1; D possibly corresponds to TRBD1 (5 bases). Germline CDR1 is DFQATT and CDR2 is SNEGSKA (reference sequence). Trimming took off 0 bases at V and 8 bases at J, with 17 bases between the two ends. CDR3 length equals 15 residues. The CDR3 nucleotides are TGCAGTGCTAGAGATCCAGACGGTGTAGGGGATGAGCAGTTCTTC. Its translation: CSARDPDGVGDEQFF.

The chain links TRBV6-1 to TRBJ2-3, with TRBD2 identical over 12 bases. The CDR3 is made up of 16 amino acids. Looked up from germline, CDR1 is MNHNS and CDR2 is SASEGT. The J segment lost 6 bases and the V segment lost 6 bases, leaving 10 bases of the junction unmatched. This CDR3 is CASRRVRLAGVDTQYF. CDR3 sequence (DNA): TGTGCCAGCAGAAGGGTTCGACTAGCGGGAGTGGATACGCAGTATTTT.

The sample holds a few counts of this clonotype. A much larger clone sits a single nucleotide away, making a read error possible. The DNA for the CDR3 is TGTGCTAGTGGTTTGGGGAGGGACGGGCCGGATACGCAGTATTTT. Encoded protein: CASGLGRDGPDTQYF. This chain links TRBV12-5 with TRBJ2-3; possibly TRBD2 for D (6 bases). The V end was cut by 1 base, the J end by 6 bases, with 14 bases between. This CDR3 region has 15 residues. Per germline, CDR1 LGHNT and CDR2 FRNRAP. The full variable domain, its missing parts supplied by reference TRBV12-5 and TRBJ2-3, is DARVTQTPRHKVTEMGQEVTMRCQPILGHNTVFWYRQTMMQGLELLAYFRNRAPLDDSGMPKDRFSAEMPDATLATLKIQPSEPRDSAVYFCASGLGRDGPDTQYFGPGTRLTVL.

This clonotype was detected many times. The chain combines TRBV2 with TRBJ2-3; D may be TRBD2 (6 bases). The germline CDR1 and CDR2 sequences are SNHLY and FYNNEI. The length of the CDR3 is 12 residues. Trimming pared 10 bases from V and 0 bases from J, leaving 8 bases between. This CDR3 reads CATGTSTDTQYF. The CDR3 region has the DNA TGTGCCACCGGGACTAGCACAGATACGCAGTATTTT.

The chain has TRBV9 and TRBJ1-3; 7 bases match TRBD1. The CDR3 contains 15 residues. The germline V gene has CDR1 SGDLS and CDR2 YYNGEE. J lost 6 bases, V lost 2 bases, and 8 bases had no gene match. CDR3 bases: TGTGCCAGCAGCGTTTTCACAGACAGGGTAAACACCATATATTTT. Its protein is CASSVFTDRVNTIYF.

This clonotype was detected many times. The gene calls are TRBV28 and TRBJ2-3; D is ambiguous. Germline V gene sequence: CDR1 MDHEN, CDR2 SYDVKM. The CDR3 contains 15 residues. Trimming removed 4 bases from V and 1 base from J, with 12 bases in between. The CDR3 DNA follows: TGTGCCAGCAGTTCGTCCAGGTCGGGCACAGATACGCAGTATTTT. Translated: CASSSSRSGTDTQYF. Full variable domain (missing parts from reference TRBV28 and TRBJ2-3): DVKVTQSSRYLVKRTGEKVFLECVQDMDHENMFWYRQDPGLGLRLIYFSYDVKMKEKGDIPEGYSVSREKKERFSLILESASTNQTSMYLCASSSSRSGTDTQYFGPGTRLTVL.

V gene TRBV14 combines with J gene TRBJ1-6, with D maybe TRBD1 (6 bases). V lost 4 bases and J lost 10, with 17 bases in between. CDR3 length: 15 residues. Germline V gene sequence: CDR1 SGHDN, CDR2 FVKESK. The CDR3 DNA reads TGTGCCAGCAGCCGGTCGGGACCTGGGGGCTCACCCCTCCACTTT. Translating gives CASSRSGPGGSPLHF.

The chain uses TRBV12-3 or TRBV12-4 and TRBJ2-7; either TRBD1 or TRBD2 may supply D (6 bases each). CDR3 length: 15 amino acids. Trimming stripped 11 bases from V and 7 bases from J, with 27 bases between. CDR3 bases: TGTGCCTCCCGCCGGGGGCAGCGGACTGGGGATGAGCAGTACTTC. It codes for CASRRGQRTGDEQYF.

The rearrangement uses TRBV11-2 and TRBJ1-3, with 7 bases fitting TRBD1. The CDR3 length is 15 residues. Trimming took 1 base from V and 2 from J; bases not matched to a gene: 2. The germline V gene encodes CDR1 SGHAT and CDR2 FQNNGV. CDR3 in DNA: TGTGCCAGCAGCTTAGCCGGGACAGCTGGAAACACCATATATTTT. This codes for CASSLAGTAGNTIYF.

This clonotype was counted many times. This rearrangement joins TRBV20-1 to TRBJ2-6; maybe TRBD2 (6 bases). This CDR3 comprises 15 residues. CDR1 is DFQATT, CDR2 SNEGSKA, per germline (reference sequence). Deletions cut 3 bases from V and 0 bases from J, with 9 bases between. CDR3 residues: CSAREGSSGANVLTF. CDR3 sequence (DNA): TGCAGTGCTAGGGAGGGTAGCTCTGGGGCCAACGTCCTGACTTTC.

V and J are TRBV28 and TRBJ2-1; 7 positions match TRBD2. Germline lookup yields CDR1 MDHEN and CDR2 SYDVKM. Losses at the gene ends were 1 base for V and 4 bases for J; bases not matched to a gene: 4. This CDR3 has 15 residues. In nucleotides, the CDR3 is TGTGCCAGCAGTTTATTGCGGGAGACTTACAATGAGCAGTTCTTC. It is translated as CASSLLRETYNEQFF.

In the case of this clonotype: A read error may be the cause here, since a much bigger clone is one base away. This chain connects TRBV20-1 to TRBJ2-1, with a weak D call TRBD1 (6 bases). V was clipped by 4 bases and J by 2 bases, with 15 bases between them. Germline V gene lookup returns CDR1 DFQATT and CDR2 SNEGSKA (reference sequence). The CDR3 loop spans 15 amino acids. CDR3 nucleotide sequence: TGCAGTGCTACAGGGGTGGGGAGCCCCTACAATGAGCAGTTCTTC. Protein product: CSATGVGSPYNEQFF.

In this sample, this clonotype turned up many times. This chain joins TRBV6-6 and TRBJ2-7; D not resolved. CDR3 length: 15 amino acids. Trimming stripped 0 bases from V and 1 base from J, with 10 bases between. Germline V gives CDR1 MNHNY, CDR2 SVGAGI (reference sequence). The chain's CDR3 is CASSYSYSPSYEQYF. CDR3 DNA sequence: TGTGCCAGCAGTTACTCATACAGCCCATCCTACGAGCAGTACTTC.

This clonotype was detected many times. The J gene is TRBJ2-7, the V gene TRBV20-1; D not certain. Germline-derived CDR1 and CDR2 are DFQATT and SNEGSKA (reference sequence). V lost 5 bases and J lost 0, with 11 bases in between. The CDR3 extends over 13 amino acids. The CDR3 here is CSAHGQNSYEQYF. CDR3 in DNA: TGCAGTGCTCATGGGCAGAACTCCTACGAGCAGTACTTC.

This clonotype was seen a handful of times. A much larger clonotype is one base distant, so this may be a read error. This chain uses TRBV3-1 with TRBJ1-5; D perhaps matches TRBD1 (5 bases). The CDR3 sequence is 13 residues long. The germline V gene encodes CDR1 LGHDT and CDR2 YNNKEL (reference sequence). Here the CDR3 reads CASSHGGNRPQHF. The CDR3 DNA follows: TGTGCCAGCAGCCATGGGGGGAATCGGCCCCAGCATTTT.

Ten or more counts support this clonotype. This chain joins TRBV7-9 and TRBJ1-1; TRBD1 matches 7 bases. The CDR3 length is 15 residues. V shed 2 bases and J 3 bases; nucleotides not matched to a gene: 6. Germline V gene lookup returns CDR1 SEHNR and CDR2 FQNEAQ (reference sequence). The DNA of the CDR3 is TGTGCCAGCAGCTTACAGACAGGGAGTTACACTGAAGCTTTCTTT. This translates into CASSLQTGSYTEAFF.

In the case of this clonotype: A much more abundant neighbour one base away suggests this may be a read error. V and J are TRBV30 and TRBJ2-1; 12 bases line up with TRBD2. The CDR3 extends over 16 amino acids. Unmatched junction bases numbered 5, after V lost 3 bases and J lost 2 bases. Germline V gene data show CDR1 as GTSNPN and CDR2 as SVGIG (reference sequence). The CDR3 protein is CAWRATSGSPYNEQFF. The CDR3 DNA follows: TGTGCCTGGAGAGCGACTAGCGGGAGCCCCTACAATGAGCAGTTCTTC.

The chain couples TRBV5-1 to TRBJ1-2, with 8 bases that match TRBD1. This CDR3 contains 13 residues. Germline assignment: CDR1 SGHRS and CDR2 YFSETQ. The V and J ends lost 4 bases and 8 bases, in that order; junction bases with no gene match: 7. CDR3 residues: CASSGTGPRGYTF. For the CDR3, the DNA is TGCGCCAGCAGCGGGACAGGCCCCAGGGGCTACACCTTC.

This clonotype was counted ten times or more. The CDR3 reads CASRQATSGWYEQFF. The CDR3 bases are TGTGCCAGCAGACAGGCGACTAGCGGGTGGTATGAGCAGTTCTTC. The rearrangement joins TRBV6-1 to TRBJ2-1; 10 bases align to TRBD2. This CDR3 region has 15 residues. Germline V CDR1 and CDR2: MNHNS, SASEGT. Trimming removed 6 bases from V and 8 bases from J; junction bases left unmatched: 10.